In this sample, the clone carrying this T cell receptor (beta chain) turned up many times. Its specificity is not known. The germline gene is not matched at one end of the junction; a read error may be the cause. The germline V gene has CDR1 MNHEY and CDR2 SMNVEV (reference sequence). CDR3 length: 14 amino acids. The record originates from a study of T-cell memory formation after mild COVID-19. Overall study context: The TCR clusters were mostly specific to one donor.

TCRdb re-called the 5' RACE reads with MiXCR, one entry per CDR3 protein. The sample contains about half a million distinct CDR3 sequences, 18% of which appear only once. Study-wide results and caveats: Some SARS-CoV-2-responding clones were already detected in memory before infection. From day 15 to 85, contracting clones were balanced between CD4 and CD8, whereas later expanders leaned toward CD4+. Among contracting clones, CD4+ were mainly CM/EM and CD8+ enriched in EMRA.

The specimen was PBMCs or a T cell subset sorted from them (not recorded which). V usage is TRBV27 and J usage is TRBJ2-1; D gene uncertain. This TCR derives from an adult woman who had mild COVID-19 (a few samples of this study predate the infection). Cell type and time point are not known. CDR3 in amino acids: CASSLGVRQKSWIF. For the CDR3, the DNA is TGTGCCAGCAGTTTAGGGGTTAGGCAGAAAAGCTGGATCTTC.